This TCR beta chain was sequenced for a study of pediatric ulcerative colitis. Study as a whole: Several patients showed pancolitis and two showed left-sided colitis. Study-wide findings and caveats: Acute severe colitis showed lower rectal diversity from clonal expansions. Blood-rectal clonal overlap within each person was significantly higher in ulcerative colitis patients than controls.

Profiling relied on immunoSEQ multiplex PCR, and the TCRdb table lists in-frame clones only, not all of them. The sample lists 32,000 or so clones, roughly 82% occurring once. The germline CDR1 and CDR2 sequences are MRHNA and SNTAGT. V shed 3 bases and J 2 bases; nucleotides not matched to a gene: 3. The CDR3 covers 15 residues. On this clone: Its antigen remains unidentified.

The genes are TRBV6-4 and TRBJ2-7; 11 nucleotides agree with TRBD1. The receptor was isolated from a boy younger than 18 with severe ulcerative colitis. The material sequenced was blood. For the CDR3, the DNA is TGTGCCAGCAGTGAGTTGGGACAGGGGGCCTACGAGCAGTACTTC. Amino acid sequence: CASSELGQGAYEQYF.